This T cell receptor (beta chain) stems from a study of blood T cells in healthy people across ages (dated by TCRdb to between 2014 and 2016). In terms of the full investigation: In model experiments, template switching captured about one uniquely barcoded TCR beta cDNA molecule for every two T cells. The study measured age-related changes in TCR beta repertoire diversity using deep sequencing normalized with unique cDNA molecular identifiers. Donors were grouped into four age groups: young (average approximately 15 years), middle-aged (39), aged (approximately 67) and long-lived (around 82). Two additional independent replicas of 1 million unique cDNA reads from the same blood draw were analyzed for two donors (one aged 18 to 30 and one aged 80 or older).

The roughly 39 donors, aged about 6 to 95 years, were systemically healthy Caucasian individuals from Russia. Each donor gave 9 to 10 milliliters of peripheral blood, collected into EDTA-treated Vacutainer tubes. Ficoll-Paque density-gradient centrifugation was used to isolate PBMCs, with at least 6 million obtained per sample. Total RNA, at least 6 micrograms per sample, was extracted from PBMCs with Trizol reagent. For every donor, an aliquot of PBMCs went through flow cytometry to measure the percentages of naive CD45RAhigh/CD27high T cells. General study outcomes and caveats: The long-lived group showed more naive CD4+ T cells, fewer expanded clones and increased TCR diversity than the aged group, suggesting age selection. Since profiling was done on bulk unsorted PBMCs, naive and antigen-experienced compartments could not be conclusively compared. As age increased, observed TCR beta diversity per million T cells dropped in a roughly linear way, and a significant reduction was already evident by age approximately 40. The percentage of naive T cells measured by flow cytometry correlated strongly with observed TCR beta diversity. The CMV infection status of donors was not known, potentially confounding age-related changes in expanded clonotypes. Total diversity estimates from one million sequenced T cells were considered lower bounds and underestimates.

Libraries were prepared through 5' RACE. The instrument given in TCRdb is Illumina HiSeq 2500. A second PCR of roughly 7 to 11 cycles was performed with a sample-barcoded 5' primer and a J-beta primer mix. A template-switch 5' adaptor carrying 12 random nucleotides introduced a unique molecular identifier onto each TCR beta cDNA molecule. Each sample yielded at least 2.5 million CDR3-containing paired-end reads. All of the RNA was converted into first-strand cDNA using the Mint cDNA synthesis kit, with a TRBC-specific oligonucleotide serving as the primer. After uracil-DNA glycosylase treatment, a first 18-cycle PCR used universal primers M1SS and BC2_uni_R on all cDNA. Regarding the original processing steps: Each sample was normalized by randomly selecting 1 million high-quality reads, each carrying a distinct molecular identifier. Reads with shared molecular identifiers were discarded instead of being binned into consensus sequences. CDR3 identification, clonotype clustering and error correction used MiTCR with a Q25 quality threshold and the strictest error-elimination algorithm. Lower-bound total TCR beta diversity was estimated with a nonparametric unseen species model using Euler transformation. Using fastp trimming at Q25 and MiXCR clonotype assembly, TCRdb reanalyzed the public sequencing data and kept in-frame beta chains. Each entry is one CDR3 protein sequence, shown with its most common DNA and genes. The V and J calls and clone size are TCRdb's, not the authors'. This sample holds 450,000 to 600,000 distinct CDR3 sequences; 25% to 35% were observed only once. Over 3.5% of the sample rests with the top ten.

Based on the germline V gene (reference sequence), the CDR1 and CDR2 sequences are PRHDT and FYEKMQ. From cysteine to phenylalanine, the CDR3 is 14 amino acids long. Only the CDR3 portion is preserved as DNA: 42 bases, with reading frame beginning at the first base. Trimming leaves V shorter by 10 bases and J shorter by 4 bases, with the junction holding 6 bases beyond the gene matches. For this clonotype: Its recognized antigen is unknown. The record has no base qualities; no much larger clone is one base away.

These data were likewise used in another study, on T cells of mothers and their children. The second study reports: The donors were nine systemically healthy Caucasian individuals, made up of three mothers and their six children. cDNA synthesis consumed the entire amount of extracted RNA, loaded at around 1.5 ug RNA in each 15 ul reaction. In the second PCR, the M1S primer introduced both the sample barcodes and 2-4 random nucleotides. Over 9.5 million TCR beta CDR3 reads were obtained for each mother, and approximately 2.9 million reads were obtained for each child. TCR recombination output is similarly shaped by thymic selection in related and unrelated pairs, with a minor effect exerted by inherited differences. Normalized repertoire overlap was always found to be slightly, but never significantly, higher in related mother-child pairs than in unrelated mother-child pairs. No persistent microchimeric T cell clones were found, with a detection sensitivity of approximately 94 clones per million clonotypes. The study used deep NGS to compare TCR beta repertoires of mothers and children, seeking features distinguishing related mother-child pairs from unrelated individuals. On average, the children were approximately 11 +/- 4 years old, while the mothers were about 40 +/- 4 years old. After adapter ligation with NEBNext reagents, the libraries were sequenced on Illumina HiSeq 2000 with 100+100 nt paired-end reads. To prevent cross-contamination, the mother and child libraries were prepared one month apart and sequenced in separate runs. Between about 500,000 and 2,100,000 distinct TCR beta clonotypes were identified per donor. Naive TCR beta clonotypes were estimated from low-frequency clonotypes matched to each donor's FACS-determined naive share, without sorting.

The sequenced material came from blood. Recombination connected TRBV13 to TRBJ2-1; 11 bases in the junction line up with TRBD2. The receptor was derived from a boy between 2 and 10 years old in good health. In nucleotides, the sequence is TGTGCCATCCGGGTAGCGGGGGGGTACAATGAGCAGTTCTTC. The resulting protein is CAIRVAGGYNEQFF.